This TCR beta chain derives from a study of cytomegalovirus exposure and HLA in healthy donors. With regard to this clone: The target antigen is unknown.

Vbeta (60) and Jbeta (13) primers were used in the PCR. Sequencing was performed with immunoSEQ multiplex PCR; in TCRdb, only in-frame clones are kept and a portion is missing. This sample has about 69,000 clones, with about 70% found just once. Study observations and caveats: Later analysis placed DRB1 highest and HLA-C lowest in TCR association rates, which differed by HLA locus. A prior analysis recorded that most TCR beta V segments were productive about 90% or about 30% of the time. The authors considered a cluster of highly shared sequence variants likely to be a sequencing artifact. The authors later found most CMV-associated TCR beta chains appeared HLA-restricted.

Germline loops: CDR1 GTSNPN, CDR2 SVGIG (reference sequence). The germline V and J ends were trimmed by 3 bases and 12 bases, with 24 bases remaining between them. The CDR3 spans 15 residues. Input material: PBMCs. The origin of this receptor is a woman aged 25 to 39 in good health and CMV-seropositive. The chain employs TRBV30 and TRBJ1-5; D is unclear. CDR3 residues: CAWSLMEVATSLQHF. The CDR3 DNA reads TGTGCCTGGAGCCTTATGGAGGTAGCAACCTCCCTCCAGCATTTT.